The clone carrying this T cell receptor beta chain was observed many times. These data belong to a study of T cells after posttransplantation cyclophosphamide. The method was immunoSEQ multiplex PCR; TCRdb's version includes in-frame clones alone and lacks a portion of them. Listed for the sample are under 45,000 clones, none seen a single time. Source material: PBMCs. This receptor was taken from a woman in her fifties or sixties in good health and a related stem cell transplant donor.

CDR3 loop: CASTPGQGTPRNEQFF. CDR3 bases: TGTGCCAGCACCCCGGGACAGGGGACACCTCGCAATGAGCAGTTCTTC. This chain uses TRBV28 with TRBJ2-1, with TRBD1 matching 10 bases. Germline V lookup: CDR1 MDHEN, CDR2 SYDVKM. V lost 7 bases, J lost 6 bases, and 12 bases stayed unmatched. This CDR3 is 16 amino acids long.